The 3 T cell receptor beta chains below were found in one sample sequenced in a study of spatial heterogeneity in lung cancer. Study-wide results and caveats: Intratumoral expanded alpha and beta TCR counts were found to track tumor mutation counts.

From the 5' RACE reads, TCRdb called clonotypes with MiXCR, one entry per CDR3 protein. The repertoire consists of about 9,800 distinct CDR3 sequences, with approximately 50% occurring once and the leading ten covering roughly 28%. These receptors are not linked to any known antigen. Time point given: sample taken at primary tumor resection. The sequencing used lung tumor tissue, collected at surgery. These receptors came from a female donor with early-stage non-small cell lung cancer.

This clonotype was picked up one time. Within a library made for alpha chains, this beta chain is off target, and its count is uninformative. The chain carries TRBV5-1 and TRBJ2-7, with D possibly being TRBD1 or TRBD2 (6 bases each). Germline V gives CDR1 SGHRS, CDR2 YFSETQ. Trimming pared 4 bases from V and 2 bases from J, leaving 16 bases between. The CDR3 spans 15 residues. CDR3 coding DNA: TGCGCCAGCAGCCCCAGGAGGGGGGACACCTACGAGCAGTACTTC. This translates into CASSPRRGDTYEQYF.

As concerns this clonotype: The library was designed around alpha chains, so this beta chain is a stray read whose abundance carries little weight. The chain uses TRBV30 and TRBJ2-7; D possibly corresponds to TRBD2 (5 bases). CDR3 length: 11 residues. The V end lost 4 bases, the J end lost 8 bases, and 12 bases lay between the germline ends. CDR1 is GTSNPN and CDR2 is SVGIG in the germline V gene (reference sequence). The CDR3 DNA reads TGTGCCTGGATGGTGGGAGAGAAGCAGTACTTC. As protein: CAWMVGEKQYF.

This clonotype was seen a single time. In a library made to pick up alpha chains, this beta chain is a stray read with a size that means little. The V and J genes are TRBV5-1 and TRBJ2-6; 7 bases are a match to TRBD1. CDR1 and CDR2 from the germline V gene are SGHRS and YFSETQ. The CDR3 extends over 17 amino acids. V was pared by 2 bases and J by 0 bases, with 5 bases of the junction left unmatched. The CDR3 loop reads CASSLQGTLSGANVLTF. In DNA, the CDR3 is TGCGCCAGCAGCTTACAGGGGACCCTCTCTGGGGCCAACGTCCTGACTTTC.